The rows below give T cell receptor beta chains drawn from one sample of a study of T cells in Graves' hyperthyroidism and ophthalmopathy. MiXCR, run by TCRdb on the multiplex PCR reads, gives a single entry per CDR3 protein. The repertoire includes about 610,000 distinct CDR3 sequences, approximately 16% of them detected once, and about 3.5% sits in the top ten. The specimen was blood. The receptors shown here come from a woman in her thirties or forties with Graves' ophthalmopathy. The CDR3 runs from the conserved cysteine through the conserved F or W. A D gene is named only where the DNA matches it firmly. Not all rows give a size; the values are once, few, many and, for expanded clones, a class.

>-|TRBV24-1|-|TRBJ2-3
CATSRTDTQYF
TGTGCCACCAGTCGGACAGATACGCAGTATTTT
>-|TRBV19|TRBD2|TRBJ2-1
CASSLGGEEIYNEQFF
TGTGCCAGTAGTCTGGGGGGGGAGGAGATCTACAATGAGCAGTTCTTC
>many|TRBV7-2|-|TRBJ2-2
CASSSRDWNTGELFF
TGTGCCAGCAGCTCCCGGGACTGGAACACCGGGGAGCTGTTTTTT
>-|TRBV20-1|TRBD2|TRBJ2-7
CSARGAPGTSGSEQYF
TGCAGTGCTAGAGGGGCTCCGGGGACTAGCGGATCCGAGCAGTACTTC
>-|TRBV5-1|-|TRBJ1-1
CASSATAQNTEAFF
TGCGCCAGCAGCGCGACAGCCCAGAACACTGAAGCTTTCTTT
>-|TRBV20-1|-|TRBJ2-6
CSARKLDLGNVLTF
TGCAGTGCTAGGAAGCTAGACTTAGGCAACGTCCTGACTTTC
>few|TRBV10-3|-|TRBJ2-1
CAISGRVSTSSYNEQFF
TGTGCCATCAGTGGCCGAGTTAGCACGAGCTCCTACAATGAGCAGTTCTTC
>once|TRBV28|-|TRBJ2-7
CASSRQGGGEQYF
TGTGCCAGCAGTCGGCAGGGAGGTGGCGAGCAGTACTTC
>many|TRBV6-1|TRBD2|TRBJ2-3
CASKASGGLRSSTDTQYF
TGTGCCAGCAAAGCTAGCGGGGGTTTGCGGTCTAGCACAGATACGCAGTATTTT
>many|TRBV30|-|TRBJ2-7
CAGRDFYEQYF
TGTGCCGGAAGGGACTTCTACGAGCAGTACTTC
>-|TRBV28|-|TRBJ2-7
CASRGALSSYEQYF
TGTGCCAGCAGGGGGGCACTCAGCTCCTACGAGCAGTACTTC
>few|TRBV9|-|TRBJ2-1
CASSPRPFPHNEQFF
TGTGCCAGCAGCCCCCGGCCATTCCCTCACAATGAGCAGTTCTTC
>few|TRBV30|TRBD1|TRBJ2-3
CAHRGPGTDTQYF
TGTGCCCACAGGGGGCCGGGCACAGATACGCAGTATTTT
>-|TRBV5-1|TRBD2|TRBJ2-5
CASTSGGYQETQYF
TGCGCCAGCACTAGCGGGGGGTACCAAGAGACCCAGTACTTC
>few|TRBV29-1|TRBD1|TRBJ1-1
CSVQGVTSTEAFF
TGCAGCGTCCAGGGGGTGACTTCCACTGAAGCTTTCTTT
>many|TRBV5-1|-|TRBJ1-1
CASTLTDIGTEAFF
TGCGCCAGCACTCTTACAGACATCGGAACTGAAGCTTTCTTT
>few|TRBV11-2|-|TRBJ2-4
CASSFPVPPNIQYF
TGTGCCAGCAGCTTCCCCGTCCCGCCCAACATTCAGTACTTC
>few|TRBV6-1|TRBD1|TRBJ2-7
CASLSEQGAYEQYF
TGTGCCAGCTTATCGGAACAGGGGGCTTACGAGCAGTACTTC
>-|TRBV29-1|TRBD1|TRBJ2-7
CSVQDRDVNEQYF
TGCAGCGTTCAGGACAGGGACGTCAACGAGCAGTACTTC
>many|TRBV7-9|-|TRBJ2-1
CASSLGESNEQFF
TGTGCCAGCAGCTTAGGGGAGTCGAATGAGCAGTTCTTC
>few|TRBV15|-|TRBJ1-1
CATSRDGGRGMNTEAFF
TGTGCCACCAGCAGAGATGGGGGAAGGGGAATGAACACTGAAGCTTTCTTT
>many|TRBV28|-|TRBJ2-7
CASGGSLEQYF
TGTGCCAGCGGAGGGTCACTCGAGCAGTACTTC
>few|TRBV2|-|TRBJ2-1
CASSEAPALVDEQFF
TGTGCCAGCAGTGAAGCTCCAGCTCTCGTCGATGAGCAGTTCTTC
>many|TRBV5-1|-|TRBJ1-2
CASSLGGAGPYGYTF
TGCGCCAGCAGCCTCGGGGGGGCGGGCCCCTATGGCTACACCTTC
>many|TRBV11-2|-|TRBJ1-4
CASSPLGNANEKLFF
TGTGCCAGCAGCCCGCTGGGGAATGCTAATGAAAAACTGTTTTTT
>-|TRBV6-2/TRBV6-3|-|TRBJ2-3
CASRPSGPSRTDTQYF
TGTGCCAGCAGACCATCAGGGCCCAGCCGCACAGATACGCAGTATTTT
>-|TRBV19|-|TRBJ2-2
CASSVSNTNTGELFF
TGTGCCAGTAGTGTCTCAAACACGAACACCGGGGAGCTGTTTTTT
>many|TRBV28|TRBD1|TRBJ1-5
CASSTQGAGQPQHF
TGTGCCAGCAGTACTCAGGGGGCCGGTCAGCCCCAGCATTTT
>-|TRBV4-2|TRBD1|TRBJ2-7
CASSHPGQGAYEQYF
TGTGCCAGCAGCCATCCGGGACAGGGGGCTTACGAGCAGTACTTC
>few|TRBV29-1|TRBD1|TRBJ1-2
CSAGQGEGYTF
TGCAGCGCCGGACAGGGGGAGGGCTACACCTTC
>many|TRBV28|TRBD1|TRBJ1-5
CASSWTGGVQPQHF
TGTGCCAGCAGTTGGACAGGGGGGGTTCAGCCCCAGCATTTT
>many|TRBV30|-|TRBJ2-3
CAWKAGSFTDTQYF
TGTGCCTGGAAGGCAGGATCATTCACAGATACGCAGTATTTT
>-|TRBV7-3|TRBD2|TRBJ2-1
CASSLLSSGSDEQFF
TGTGCCAGCAGCTTATTATCTAGCGGGAGTGATGAGCAGTTCTTC
>once|TRBV18|-|TRBJ2-1
CASSPDGNSYNEQFF
TGTGCCAGCTCACCGGACGGGAACTCCTACAATGAGCAGTTCTTC
>few|TRBV29-1|-|TRBJ2-5
CSVQPPQETQYF
TGCAGCGTTCAGCCACCTCAAGAGACCCAGTACTTC
>-|TRBV3-1|-|TRBJ2-5
CASSLRVGGRETQYF
TGTGCCAGCAGCCTTCGGGTTGGGGGGCGCGAGACCCAGTACTTC
>many|TRBV6-1|TRBD2|TRBJ2-1
CASSSSGLAGRSSYNEQFF
TGTGCCAGCAGTTCCAGTGGACTAGCGGGAAGGAGCTCCTACAATGAGCAGTTCTTC